This is a list of T cell receptor beta chains from one sample in a study of technical replicates of blood from a handful of donors. TCRdb's table, derived via immunoSEQ multiplex PCR, lists solely in-frame clones and lacks some. The data contain approximately 80,000 clones, roughly 90% of them seen just once; the ten biggest clones take up around 0.24%. The specimen was T cells isolated from PBMCs. All receptors come from a human donor in good health. The CDR3 runs from the conserved cysteine through the conserved F or W. A D gene is named only where the DNA matches it firmly. Size is stated for part of the rows, as once, few or many counts, or as a class when the clone is expanded.

TRBV7-9	once	TRBD1	TRBJ1-4	TGTGCCAGCAGCTTAGGACAGGGACGGATGACTAATGAAAAACTGTTTTTT	CASSLGQGRMTNEKLFF
TRBV30	NA	NA	TRBJ1-3	TGTGCCTGGAGTGTACTTCTGCAGGTCCGGTCTCTTGGAAACACCATATATTTT	CAWSVLLQVRSLGNTIYF
TRBV4-2	few	NA	TRBJ2-3	TGTGCCAGCAGTCCGGACTACCTCAGGGAAGATACGCAGTATTTT	CASSPDYLREDTQYF
TRBV6-1	NA	NA	TRBJ2-7	TGTGCCAGCAGTGATCTTGCAGGGAACGAGCAGTACTTC	CASSDLAGNEQYF
TRBV28	NA	NA	TRBJ2-5	TGTGCCAGCAGTTTCGTCCGACTTAAGGAAGAGACCCAGTACTTC	CASSFVRLKEETQYF
TRBV5-4	NA	NA	TRBJ1-2	TGTGCCAGCAGCGTGGGGGGAGCCACTAACTATGGCTACACCTTC	CASSVGGATNYGYTF
TRBV11-2	NA	NA	TRBJ2-7	TGTGCCAGCAGCTTGAATTTAGGGGGGGCCTACTACGAGCAGTACTTC	CASSLNLGGAYYEQYF
TRBV6-5	NA	NA	TRBJ1-5	TGTGCCAGCAGCCCGGACTTCGACAGGAATCAGCCCCAGCATTTT	CASSPDFDRNQPQHF
TRBV27	NA	NA	TRBJ1-5	TGTGCCAGCAGTTTAGAGGGATGGCAGCCCCAGCATTTT	CASSLEGWQPQHF
TRBV11-3	NA	NA	TRBJ2-3	TGTGCCAGCAGCTTAACAGGGACAGATACGCAGTATTTT	CASSLTGTDTQYF
TRBV2	once	NA	TRBJ2-2	TGTGCCAGCAGTGAAGTTGGAGGGTCCACCGGGGAGCTGTTTTTT	CASSEVGGSTGELFF
TRBV27	NA	TRBD2	TRBJ2-7	TGTGCCAGCAGGGGGCGGGAGGCCGGGGGGCAGTACTTC	CASRGREAGGQYF
TRBV11-1	once	NA	TRBJ2-2	TGTGCCAGCACCCAAAGAGACGACGGAGTCGGGGAGCTGTTTTTT	CASTQRDDGVGELFF
TRBV10-2	NA	NA	TRBJ1-1	TGCGCCAGCAGGATACAGGTGAACACTGAAGCTTTCTTT	CASRIQVNTEAFF
TRBV30	NA	NA	TRBJ1-1	TGTGCCTGGAGTGTACAGGAGAACACTGAAGCTTTCTTT	CAWSVQENTEAFF
TRBV11-2	NA	TRBD1	TRBJ2-1	TGTGCCAGCAGCTTAGATAGGGACAGGGGATACAATGAGCAGTTCTTC	CASSLDRDRGYNEQFF
TRBV7-2	NA	NA	TRBJ1-5	TGTGCCAGCAGCTTCCAGGGTAATCAGCCCCAGCATTTT	CASSFQGNQPQHF
TRBV19	NA	TRBD2	TRBJ2-5	TGTGCCAGTAGTATGCGGGGGGTCCAAGAGACCCAGTACTTC	CASSMRGVQETQYF
TRBV6-4	NA	NA	TRBJ2-1	TGTGCCAGCAGTCCCACACCCCTTTACAATGAGCAGTTCTTC	CASSPTPLYNEQFF
TRBV6-1	NA	TRBD1	TRBJ2-7	TGTGCCAGCAGTGAACCACCGGGACAGGGGTGGTACGAGCAGTACTTC	CASSEPPGQGWYEQYF
TRBV29-1	NA	NA	TRBJ2-6	TGCAGCGTTGAAGAAGGATTTGGGCAGCTTCGTGACTCTGGGGCCAACGTCCTGACTTTC	CSVEEGFGQLRDSGANVLTF
TRBV7-9	NA	NA	TRBJ1-1	TGTGCCAGCAGCTGGACACCCGGGACAGAAGCTTTCTTT	CASSWTPGTEAFF
TRBV19	once	NA	TRBJ1-5	TGTGCCAGCGGGAACAGGGCTGTGGACAATCAGCCCCAGCATTTT	CASGNRAVDNQPQHF
TRBV14	NA	NA	TRBJ1-5	TGTGCCAGCAGCCAAGATCTTAATCAGCCCCAGCATTTT	CASSQDLNQPQHF
TRBV27	NA	NA	TRBJ1-5	TGTGCCAGCAGTCTCAAAATCCCCCTATCAGGTCAGCCCCAGCATTTT	CASSLKIPLSGQPQHF
TRBV5-1	NA	TRBD1	TRBJ2-3	TGCGCCAGCAGCTTGGGGGGACAGGGTCCCCTAACAGATACGCAGTATTTT	CASSLGGQGPLTDTQYF
TRBV30	NA	TRBD1	TRBJ1-2	TGTGCCTGGAGTCCAGGGGGGCAGGGAGTTCACACCTTC	CAWSPGGQGVHTF
TRBV27	few	NA	TRBJ1-1	TGTGCCAGCAGTTTAATCCAGGGAAACACTGAAGCTTTCTTT	CASSLIQGNTEAFF
TRBV7-2	once	NA	TRBJ1-6	TGTGCCAGCAGCTTAAGGGCGGGACGGTCGGATTCACCCCTCCACTTT	CASSLRAGRSDSPLHF
TRBV10-3	NA	TRBD1	TRBJ2-7	TGTGCCATCAGTGAGTGGACAGGGAAAACGGACGAGCAGTACTTC	CAISEWTGKTDEQYF
TRBV20-1	NA	NA	TRBJ2-3	TGCAGTGCATGGTTAGCAGATACGCAGTATTTT	CSAWLADTQYF
TRBV28	NA	TRBD1	TRBJ2-7	TGTGCCAGCAGTAGTGCCGGGACAGACGCCTACGAGCAGTACTTC	CASSSAGTDAYEQYF
TRBV6-5	NA	NA	TRBJ2-2	TGTGCCAGCAGTTACTCGAGACAGATAAACACCGGGGAGCTGTTTTTT	CASSYSRQINTGELFF
TRBV10-3	NA	TRBD1	TRBJ2-2	TGTGCCACCAGTCAAGGGGACAGGCTCACCGGGGAGCTGTTTTTT	CATSQGDRLTGELFF
TRBV7-3	NA	NA	TRBJ1-1	TGTGCCAGCATCGACGGGAGGGAAGCTTTCTTT	CASIDGREAFF
TRBV5-1	NA	NA	TRBJ1-4	TGCGCCAGCAGCTTAGTCACAGCAACTAATGAAAAACTGTTTTTT	CASSLVTATNEKLFF
TRBV5-1	NA	TRBD1	TRBJ2-5	TGCGCCAGCCGGGGCACAGGGGGCTCGGGAGAGACCCAGTACTTC	CASRGTGGSGETQYF
TRBV5-6	NA	TRBD1	TRBJ1-1	TGTGCCAGCAACTACGACAGGGGAAACACTGAAGCTTTCTTT	CASNYDRGNTEAFF
TRBV12-5	NA	TRBD1	TRBJ2-7	TGTGCTAGTGGTCGGGACAGGGGCTACGAGCAGTACTTC	CASGRDRGYEQYF
TRBV5-4	NA	NA	TRBJ1-6	TGTGCCAGCAGCTTGGACAGGACCAATTCACCCCTCCACTTT	CASSLDRTNSPLHF
TRBV5-4	NA	TRBD2	TRBJ2-1	TGTGCCAGCAGCTTGGGGACTAGCGGGAGCTACAATGAGCAGTTCTTC	CASSLGTSGSYNEQFF
TRBV19	NA	NA	TRBJ2-3	TGTGCCAGTAGGTTCTCTAGCACAGATACGCAGTATTTT	CASRFSSTDTQYF
TRBV7-2	once	NA	TRBJ2-1	TGTGCCAGCAGCTGGGCTAACGACAATGAGCAGTTCTTC	CASSWANDNEQFF
TRBV6-1	few	NA	TRBJ1-3	TGTGCCAGTGCTGTAGCATTTTCGACTGGAAACACCATATATTTT	CASAVAFSTGNTIYF
TRBV6-6	NA	NA	TRBJ1-1	TGTGCCAGCAGTTACTCAGGGGGCACTGAAGCTTTCTTT	CASSYSGGTEAFF
TRBV6-4	NA	TRBD1	TRBJ1-2	TGTGCCAGCAGGGAGAACTGGGACAGAAACTATGGCTACACCTTC	CASRENWDRNYGYTF
TRBV11-2	NA	NA	TRBJ1-4	TGTGCCAGCAGCTTAGGCCCGGCAACTAATGAAAAACTGTTTTTT	CASSLGPATNEKLFF
TRBV5-1	NA	NA	TRBJ2-2	TGCGCCAGCAGCTTGTCAGGGGAGTTGGTCGGGGAGCTGTTTTTT	CASSLSGELVGELFF
TRBV15	NA	TRBD1	TRBJ2-5	TGTGCCACCAGCCGAGTCCTGATTGGACAGGGGACCCAAGAGACCCAGTACTTC	CATSRVLIGQGTQETQYF
TRBV5-4	NA	TRBD2	TRBJ2-5	TGTGCCAGCAGCCTTGGCGGGAGCGCCCGAGAAGAGACCCAGTACTTC	CASSLGGSAREETQYF
TRBV10-1	NA	TRBD1	TRBJ2-4	TGCGCCAGCAGTGAGGACAGGGAAAACATTCAGTACTTC	CASSEDRENIQYF
TRBV9	NA	NA	TRBJ2-1	TGTGCCAGCAGCGTAGCTTTGAGGGGGACAACAAGGAATGAGCAGTTCTTC	CASSVALRGTTRNEQFF
TRBV4-1	NA	TRBD1	TRBJ2-1	TGCGCCAGCAGCCAATCCCGCCTCCAGGGGGCTCTCCACTACAATGAGCAGTTCTTC	CASSQSRLQGALHYNEQFF
TRBV5-1	NA	TRBD2	TRBJ2-1	TGCGCCAGCAGCCCCGGTCTAGCGGGGGGGGATGAGCAGTTCTTC	CASSPGLAGGDEQFF
TRBV11-1	NA	TRBD1	TRBJ2-2	TGTGCCAGCAGCCCTGGACAGGGGACCGGGGAGCTGTTTTTT	CASSPGQGTGELFF
TRBV5-1	NA	TRBD2	TRBJ2-1	TGCGCCAGCTCGCCGGGTGCGGGGGGGCTGGCTGAGCAGTTCTTC	CASSPGAGGLAEQFF
TRBV10-1	NA	TRBD1	TRBJ2-3	TGCGCCAGCAGTGGTCAGGGGGTAACAGATACGCAGTATTTT	CASSGQGVTDTQYF
TRBV7-2	NA	TRBD1	TRBJ1-6	TGTGCCAGCAGCTTTGGAGTGGACAGGGAGCATTCACCCCTCCACTTT	CASSFGVDREHSPLHF
TRBV7-9	NA	NA	TRBJ1-5	TGTGCCAGCAGTGTTCAGGGAAATCAGCCCCAGCATTTT	CASSVQGNQPQHF